Described below is a single T cell receptor (beta chain) sequence and its context. The data are from a study of blood T cell repertoires in COVID-19. For the study at large: Sites across the United States, Italy and Spain contributed samples from acute and convalescent COVID-19.

This CDR3 is 14 amino acids long. Trimming took 5 bases from V and 6 from J, leaving 11 bases between them. Germline loops: CDR1 KGHSH, CDR2 LQKENI. In the source study's methods: Quantification of nucleated cells was approximated via reference gene primer amplification. Sequencing used immunoSEQ multiplex PCR; TCRdb keeps in-frame clones, though not all of them. The V and J calls and clone size were taken over from that table, and D and trimming were inferred from the DNA. Among some 150,000 clones listed, approximately 80% were seen once. Sequences were obtained from peripheral blood. The rearrangement uses TRBV18 and TRBJ1-6; no clear D. The clonotype comes from a woman aged 45-65 years with acute or convalescent COVID-19. The CDR3 here is CASSGGTSNSPLHF. DNA of the CDR3: TGTGCCAGCTCAGGCGGTACCTCTAATTCACCCCTCCACTTT.